This T cell receptor (beta chain) was sequenced in a study of blood T cell repertoires in COVID-19. Across the study: Specimens from acute and convalescent COVID-19 originated in the United States, Italy and Spain.

A single count supports this clone. The method was immunoSEQ multiplex PCR; TCRdb's version includes in-frame clones alone and lacks a portion of them. In the table there are roughly 250,000 clones, 80% to 90% of which are singletons. The CDR3 covers 15 residues. V shed 5 bases and J 2 bases; nucleotides not matched to a gene: 8. Germline values: CDR1 SGHNT, CDR2 YENEEA. V gene TRBV11-3 combines with J gene TRBJ1-1, with 7 bases aligning to TRBD1. The sample consisted of PBMCs or T cells enriched from blood (not recorded which). The sequence was obtained from a man aged 50-60 years who had been exposed to COVID-19. The CDR3 here is CASSGMGQSNTEAFF. The CDR3 DNA sequence: TGTGCCAGCAGCGGAATGGGACAGAGTAACACTGAAGCTTTCTTT.